The next 2 T cell receptor beta chains were all read from a single sample in a study of blood T cell repertoires in COVID-19. Sequenced by immunoSEQ multiplex PCR; TCRdb stores in-frame clones only, minus some. The sample has approximately 230,000 clones, about 86% seen once. Sequenced: PBMCs or T cells enriched from blood (not recorded which). The receptors stem from a woman between 45 and 65 years old with acute COVID-19.

The chain joins TRBV7-2 to TRBJ1-2; D not certain. Looked up from germline, CDR1 is SGHTA and CDR2 is FQGNSA. V was cut by 1 base and J by 0 bases, with 9 bases left in between. The CDR3 consists of 15 residues. CDR3: CASSLVTGSNYGYTF. As DNA, the CDR3 is TGTGCCAGCAGCTTAGTTACGGGTTCTAACTATGGCTACACCTTC. The full variable domain, with the rest looked up from reference TRBV7-2 and TRBJ1-2, is GAGVSQSPSNKVTEKGKDVELRCDPISGHTALYWYRQSLGQGLEFLIYFQGNSAPDKSGLPSDRFSAERTGGSVSTLTIQRTQQEDSAVYLCASSLVTGSNYGYTFGSGTRLTVV.

This chain connects TRBV28 to TRBJ2-2; a possible D gene is TRBD1 (6 bases). Trimming removed 7 bases from V and 5 bases from J, with 14 bases in between. Germline V gives CDR1 MDHEN, CDR2 SYDVKM. There are 14 residues in the CDR3. CDR3 in amino acids: CASNPGEKTGELFF. Here the CDR3 DNA reads TGTGCCAGCAACCCAGGGGAGAAAACCGGGGAGCTGTTTTTT.